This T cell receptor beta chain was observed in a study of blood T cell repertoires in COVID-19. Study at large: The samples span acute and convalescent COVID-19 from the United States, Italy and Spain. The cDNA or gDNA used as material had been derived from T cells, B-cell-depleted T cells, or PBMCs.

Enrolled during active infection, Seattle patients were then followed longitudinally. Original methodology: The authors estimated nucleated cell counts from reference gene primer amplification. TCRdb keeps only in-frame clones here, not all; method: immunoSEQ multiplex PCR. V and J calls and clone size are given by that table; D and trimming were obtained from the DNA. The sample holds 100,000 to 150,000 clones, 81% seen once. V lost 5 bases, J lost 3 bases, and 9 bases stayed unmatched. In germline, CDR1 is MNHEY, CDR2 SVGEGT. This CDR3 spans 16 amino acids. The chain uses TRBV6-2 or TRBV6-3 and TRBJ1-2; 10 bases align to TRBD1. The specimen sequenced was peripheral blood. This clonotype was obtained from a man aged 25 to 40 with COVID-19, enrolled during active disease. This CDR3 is CASSKHDRGHYYGYTF. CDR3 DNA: TGTGCCAGCAGTAAGCACGACAGGGGGCATTACTATGGCTACACCTTC.